One and the same sample provided the 7 T cell receptor beta chains below, sequenced in a study of cytomegalovirus exposure and HLA in healthy donors (dated by TCRdb to 2016 to 2017). Libraries were made using the immunoSEQ multiplex PCR assay. For the multiplex PCR, a mixture combining 60 forward primers for TCR Vbeta segments and 13 reverse primers for TCR Jbeta segments was used. TCRdb carries this immuneACCESS record with in-frame sequences only. Its versions omit some clonotypes, under half of them owing to an unresolved V gene in the studies checked, with the rest unexplained. The sample contains around 150,000 clones, around 88% of them found a single time. The ten largest clones represent approximately 2% of the sample. Sequencing used PBMCs. The receptors come from a woman aged 18 to 35 in good health and CMV-seronegative.

This clone was observed a handful of times. The chain links TRBV5-1 to TRBJ2-3, with 9 positions matching TRBD2. CDR3 length: 16 amino acids. The germline CDR1 and CDR2 sequences are SGHRS and YFSETQ. V lost 3 bases to trimming and J lost 1 base; unmatched junction nucleotides: 6. This CDR3 reads CASSYPAGGGTDTQYF. CDR3 nucleotide sequence: TGCGCCAGCAGCTACCCAGCGGGAGGCGGCACAGATACGCAGTATTTT.

The chain couples TRBV6-5 to TRBJ2-1, with 9 bases lining up with TRBD1. Germline values: CDR1 MNHEY, CDR2 SVGAGI. V shed 6 bases and J 8 bases; nucleotides not matched to a gene: 5. There are 13 residues in the CDR3. The CDR3 reads CASSHTGGDEQFF. As DNA, the CDR3 is TGTGCCAGCAGCCATACAGGGGGCGATGAGCAGTTCTTC.

This clone was detected once. At one of its ends the junction is not consistent with the germline gene, which may arise from a read error. The chain joins TRBV7-6 to TRBJ1-5; D is uncertain. Germline CDR1 SGHVS, CDR2 FNYEAQ. The CDR3 spans 15 residues. The CDR3 loop is CASSLGRNSNQPRHF. DNA for the CDR3: TGTGCCAGCAGCTTAGGGCGGAATAGCAATCAGCCCCGGCATTTT. Complete variable domain (other parts from reference TRBV7-6 and TRBJ1-5): GAGVSQSPRYKVTKRGQDVALRCDPISGHVSLYWYRQALGQGPEFLTYFNYEAQQDKSGLPNDRFSAERPEGSISTLTIQRTEQRDSAMYRCASSLGRNSNQPRHFGDGTRLSIL.

This clone was picked up one time. The chain combines TRBV11-2 with TRBJ2-5; D perhaps matches TRBD2 (5 bases). The V end was cut by 1 base, the J end by 1 base, with 16 bases between. The CDR3 has 17 residues. From germline, CDR1 is SGHAT and CDR2 FQNNGV. The CDR3, as DNA: TGTGCCAGCAGCTTAGTCCCTCGTGGGAGACCCCAAGAGACCCAGTACTTC. Encoded protein: CASSLVPRGRPQETQYF.

The J gene is TRBJ1-5, the V gene TRBV7-6; D unresolved. From germline, CDR1 is SGHVS and CDR2 FNYEAQ. CDR3 length: 12 residues. Trimming removed 4 bases from V and 4 bases from J, with 5 bases in between. The CDR3 region has the DNA TGTGCCAGCAGCTCCTTAAATCAGCCCCAGCATTTT. Protein: CASSSLNQPQHF.

The chain joins TRBV27 to TRBJ1-5, with TRBD1 matching over 10 bases. Unmatched junction bases numbered 18, after V lost 7 bases and J lost 9 bases. Germline CDR1 reads MNHEY; CDR2 reads SMNVEV (reference sequence). The CDR3 totals 17 residues. The CDR3 bases are TGTGCCAGCACCCCGAGAGGGGACAGGGGCGCTTTGATGCCCCAGCATTTT. Residues: CASTPRGDRGALMPQHF.

The genes are TRBV7-9 and TRBJ1-2; D is unclear. CDR3 length equals 15 residues. Germline V gives CDR1 SEHNR, CDR2 FQNEAQ (reference sequence). The V gene lost 4 bases and the J gene lost 7 bases, with 19 bases spanning the gap. The CDR3 sequence is CASSSEYPPTGGYTF. CDR3 in DNA: TGTGCCAGCAGCTCCGAATACCCCCCCACCGGTGGCTACACCTTC.